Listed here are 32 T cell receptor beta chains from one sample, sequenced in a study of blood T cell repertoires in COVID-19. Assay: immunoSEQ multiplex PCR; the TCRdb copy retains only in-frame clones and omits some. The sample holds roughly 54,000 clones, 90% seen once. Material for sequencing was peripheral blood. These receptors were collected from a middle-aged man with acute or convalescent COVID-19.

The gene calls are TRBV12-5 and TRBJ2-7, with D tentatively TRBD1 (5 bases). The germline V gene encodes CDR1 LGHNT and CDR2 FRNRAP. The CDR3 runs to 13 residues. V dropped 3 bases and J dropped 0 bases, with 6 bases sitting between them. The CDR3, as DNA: TGTGCTAGTGGTTTCGACAGCTCCTACGAGCAGTACTTC. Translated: CASGFDSSYEQYF.

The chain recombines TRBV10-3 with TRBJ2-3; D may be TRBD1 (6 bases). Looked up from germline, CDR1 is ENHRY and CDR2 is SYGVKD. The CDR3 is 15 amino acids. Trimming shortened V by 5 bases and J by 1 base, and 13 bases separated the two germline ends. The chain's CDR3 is CAISSGTLGTDTQYF. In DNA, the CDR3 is TGTGCCATCAGTTCCGGGACACTCGGCACAGATACGCAGTATTTT.

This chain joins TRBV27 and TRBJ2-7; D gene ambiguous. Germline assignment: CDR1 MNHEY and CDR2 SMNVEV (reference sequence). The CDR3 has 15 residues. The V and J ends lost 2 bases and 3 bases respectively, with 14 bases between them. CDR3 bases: TGTGCCAGCAGTTTAGCAGGTATTGTATTCTACGAGCAGTACTTC. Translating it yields CASSLAGIVFYEQYF.

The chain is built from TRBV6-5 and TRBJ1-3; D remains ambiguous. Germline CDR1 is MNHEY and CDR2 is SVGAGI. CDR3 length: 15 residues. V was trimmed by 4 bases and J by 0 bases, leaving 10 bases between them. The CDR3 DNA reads TGTGCCAGCAGTTTTAGGGAGAGCTCTGGAAACACCATATATTTT. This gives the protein CASSFRESSGNTIYF.

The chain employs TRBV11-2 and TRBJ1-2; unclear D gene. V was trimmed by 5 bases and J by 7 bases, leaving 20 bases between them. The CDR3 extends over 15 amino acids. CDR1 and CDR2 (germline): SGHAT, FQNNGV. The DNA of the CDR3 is TGTGCCAGCAGCCCATTGGAGTTGGTTATCGGTGGCTACACCTTC. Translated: CASSPLELVIGGYTF.

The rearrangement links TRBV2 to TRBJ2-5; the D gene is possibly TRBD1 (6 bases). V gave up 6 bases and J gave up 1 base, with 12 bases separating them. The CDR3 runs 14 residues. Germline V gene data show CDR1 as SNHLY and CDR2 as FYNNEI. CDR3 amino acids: CASSVQGGQETQYF. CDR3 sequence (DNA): TGTGCCAGCAGCGTGCAAGGGGGCCAAGAGACCCAGTACTTC.

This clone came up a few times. The CDR3 reads CASKTGAYEQYF. The CDR3 DNA reads TGCGCCAGCAAGACAGGGGCTTACGAGCAGTACTTC. The V gene is TRBV10-2, the J gene TRBJ2-7; 8 nucleotides agree with TRBD1. The CDR3 has 12 residues. With 7 bases clipped from V and 4 bases from J, the junction kept 3 bases outside the gene matches. Germline V gene sequence: CDR1 WSHSY, CDR2 SAAADI.

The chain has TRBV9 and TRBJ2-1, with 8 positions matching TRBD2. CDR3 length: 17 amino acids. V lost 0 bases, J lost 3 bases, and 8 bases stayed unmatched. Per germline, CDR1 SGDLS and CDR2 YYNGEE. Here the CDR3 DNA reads TGTGCCAGCAGCGTAGCGGGAGGGCACGTGAGCTACAATGAGCAGTTCTTC. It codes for CASSVAGGHVSYNEQFF.

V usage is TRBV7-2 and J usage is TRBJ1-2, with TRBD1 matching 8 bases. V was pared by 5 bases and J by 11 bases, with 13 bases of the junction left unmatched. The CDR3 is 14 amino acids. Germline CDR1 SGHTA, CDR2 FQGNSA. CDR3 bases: TGTGCCAGCAGCCCAGACAGGGGCCGCGCCGGTTACACCTTC. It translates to CASSPDRGRAGYTF.

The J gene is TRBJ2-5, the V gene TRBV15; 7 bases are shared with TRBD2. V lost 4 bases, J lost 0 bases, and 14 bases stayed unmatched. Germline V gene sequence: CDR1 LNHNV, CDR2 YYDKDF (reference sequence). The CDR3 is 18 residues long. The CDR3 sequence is CATSKKPPSGTNQETQYF. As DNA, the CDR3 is TGTGCCACCAGCAAAAAACCTCCCTCCGGGACTAACCAAGAGACCCAGTACTTC.

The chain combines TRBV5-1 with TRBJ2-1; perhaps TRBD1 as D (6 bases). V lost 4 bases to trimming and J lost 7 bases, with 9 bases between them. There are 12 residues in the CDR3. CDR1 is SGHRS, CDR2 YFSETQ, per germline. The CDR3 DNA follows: TGCGCCAGCAGCCTAGGACAGAATGAGCAGTTCTTC. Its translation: CASSLGQNEQFF.

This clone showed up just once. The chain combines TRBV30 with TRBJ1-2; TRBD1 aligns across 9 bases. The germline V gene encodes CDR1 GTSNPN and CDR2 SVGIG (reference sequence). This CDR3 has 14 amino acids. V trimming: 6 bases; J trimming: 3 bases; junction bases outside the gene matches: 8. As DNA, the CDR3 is TGTGCCTGCTTACCGGGACAGGGCGACTATGGCTACACCTTC. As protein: CACLPGQGDYGYTF.

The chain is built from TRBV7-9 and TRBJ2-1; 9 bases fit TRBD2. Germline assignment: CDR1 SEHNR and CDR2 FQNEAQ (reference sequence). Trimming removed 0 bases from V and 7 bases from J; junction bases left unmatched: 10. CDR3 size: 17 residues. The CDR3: CASSLALGLAGKNEQFF. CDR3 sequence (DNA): TGTGCCAGCAGCTTAGCGCTTGGGCTAGCGGGAAAGAATGAGCAGTTCTTC.

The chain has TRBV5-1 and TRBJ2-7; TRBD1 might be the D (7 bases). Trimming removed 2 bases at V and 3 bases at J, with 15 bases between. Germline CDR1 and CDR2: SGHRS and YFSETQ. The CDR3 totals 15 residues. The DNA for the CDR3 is TGCGCCAGCAGCTTAAGGCAGGGGGAGGTCTACGAGCAGTACTTC. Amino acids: CASSLRQGEVYEQYF.

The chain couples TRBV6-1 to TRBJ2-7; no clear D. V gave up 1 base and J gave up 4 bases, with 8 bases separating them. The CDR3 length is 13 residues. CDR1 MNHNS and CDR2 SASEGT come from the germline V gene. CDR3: CASSEGYGYEQYF. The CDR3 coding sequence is TGTGCCAGCAGTGAAGGCTACGGGTACGAGCAGTACTTC.

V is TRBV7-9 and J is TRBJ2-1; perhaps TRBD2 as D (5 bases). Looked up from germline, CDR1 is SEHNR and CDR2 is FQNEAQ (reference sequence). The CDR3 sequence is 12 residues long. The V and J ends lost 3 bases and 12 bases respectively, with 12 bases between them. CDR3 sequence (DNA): TGTGCCAGCAGCTTGTTGGGAGTCGGGCAGTTCTTC. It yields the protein CASSLLGVGQFF.

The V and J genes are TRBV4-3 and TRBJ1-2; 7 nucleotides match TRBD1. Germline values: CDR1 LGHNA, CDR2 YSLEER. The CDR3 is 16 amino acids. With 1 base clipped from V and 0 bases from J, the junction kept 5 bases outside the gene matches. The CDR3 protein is CASSQGDSGSNYGYTF. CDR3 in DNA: TGCGCCAGCAGCCAAGGGGACAGTGGCTCTAACTATGGCTACACCTTC.

DNA of the CDR3: TGTGCCAGCAGCAAAGGCCTACAGGCCTATAGCAATCAGCCCCAGCATTTT. This gives the protein CASSKGLQAYSNQPQHF. The chain is built from TRBV21-1 and TRBJ1-5; the listed D gene, TRBD1, was not tested against the DNA. TRBV21-1 counts as a pseudogene. CDR3 length equals 17 residues.

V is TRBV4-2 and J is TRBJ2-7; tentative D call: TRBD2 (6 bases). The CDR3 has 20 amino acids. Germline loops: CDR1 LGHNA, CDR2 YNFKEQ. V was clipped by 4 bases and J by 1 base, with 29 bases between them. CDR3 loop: CASSREIPPTGLANSYEQYF. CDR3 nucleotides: TGTGCCAGCAGCCGAGAAATTCCACCCACGGGGCTAGCGAATTCCTACGAGCAGTACTTC.

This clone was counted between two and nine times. The CDR3 loop reads CASGRAEDNEQFF. The CDR3 DNA is TGTGCCAGCGGGAGGGCCGAGGACAATGAGCAGTTCTTC. The chain combines TRBV2 with TRBJ2-1; 7 bases fit TRBD2. This CDR3 is 13 amino acids long. V lost 8 bases to trimming and J lost 5 bases; unmatched junction nucleotides: 6. Looked up from germline, CDR1 is SNHLY and CDR2 is FYNNEI.

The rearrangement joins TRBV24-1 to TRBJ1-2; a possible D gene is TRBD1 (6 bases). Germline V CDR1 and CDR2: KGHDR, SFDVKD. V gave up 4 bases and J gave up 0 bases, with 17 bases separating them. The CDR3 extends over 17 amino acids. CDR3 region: CATSDPQGKGTNYGYTF. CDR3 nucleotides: TGTGCCACCAGTGACCCACAGGGTAAAGGCACTAACTATGGCTACACCTTC.

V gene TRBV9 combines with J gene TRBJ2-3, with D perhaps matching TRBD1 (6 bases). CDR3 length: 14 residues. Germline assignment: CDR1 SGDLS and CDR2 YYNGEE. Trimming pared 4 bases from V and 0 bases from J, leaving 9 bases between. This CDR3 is CASSSGTSTDTQYF. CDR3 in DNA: TGTGCCAGCAGCTCGGGGACAAGCACAGATACGCAGTATTTT.

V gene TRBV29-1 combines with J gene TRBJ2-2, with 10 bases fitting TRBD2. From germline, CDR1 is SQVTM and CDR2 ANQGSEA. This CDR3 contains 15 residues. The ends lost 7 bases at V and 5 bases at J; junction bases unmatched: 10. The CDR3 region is CSGRPAGGLTGELFF. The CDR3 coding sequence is TGCAGCGGGAGGCCAGCGGGAGGGTTGACCGGGGAGCTGTTTTTT.

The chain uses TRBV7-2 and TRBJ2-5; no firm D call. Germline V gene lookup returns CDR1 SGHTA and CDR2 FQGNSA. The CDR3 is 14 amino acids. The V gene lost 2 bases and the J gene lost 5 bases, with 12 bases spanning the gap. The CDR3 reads CASSLRRYGETQYF. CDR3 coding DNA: TGTGCCAGCAGCTTACGCCGATACGGGGAGACCCAGTACTTC.

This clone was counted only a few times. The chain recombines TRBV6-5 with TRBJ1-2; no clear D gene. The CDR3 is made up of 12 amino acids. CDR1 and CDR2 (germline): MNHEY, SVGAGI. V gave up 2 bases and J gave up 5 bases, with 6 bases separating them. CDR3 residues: CASSYRGYGYTF. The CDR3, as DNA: TGTGCCAGCAGTTACCGGGGATATGGCTACACCTTC.

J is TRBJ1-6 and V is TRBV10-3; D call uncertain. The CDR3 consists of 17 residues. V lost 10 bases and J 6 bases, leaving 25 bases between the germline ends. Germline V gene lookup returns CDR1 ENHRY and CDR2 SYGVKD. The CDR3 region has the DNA TGTGCCACCCTCTCGCGTGTTCTGTCGAGGGCTAATTCACCCCTCCACTTT. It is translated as CATLSRVLSRANSPLHF.

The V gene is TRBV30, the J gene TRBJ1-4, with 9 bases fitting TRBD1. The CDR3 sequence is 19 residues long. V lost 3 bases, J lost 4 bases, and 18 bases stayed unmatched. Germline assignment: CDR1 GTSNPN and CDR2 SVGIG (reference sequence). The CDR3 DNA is TGTGCCTGGAGCCCCGGGACAGGGACCAGACTTCTAAGTAATGAAAAACTGTTTTTT. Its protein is CAWSPGTGTRLLSNEKLFF.

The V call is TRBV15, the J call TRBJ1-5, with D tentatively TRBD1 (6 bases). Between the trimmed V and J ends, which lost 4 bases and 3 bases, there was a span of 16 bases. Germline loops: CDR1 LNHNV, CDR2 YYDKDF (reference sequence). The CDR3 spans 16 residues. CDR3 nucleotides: TGTGCCACCAGCAAAAGCAGGGGTCTGCTCAATCAGCCCCAGCATTTT. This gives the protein CATSKSRGLLNQPQHF.

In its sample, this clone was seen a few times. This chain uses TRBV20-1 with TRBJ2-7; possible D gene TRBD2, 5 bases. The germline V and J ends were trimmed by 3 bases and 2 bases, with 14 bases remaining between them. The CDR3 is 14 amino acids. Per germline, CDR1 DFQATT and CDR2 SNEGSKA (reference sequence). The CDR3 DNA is TGCAGTGCTAGTAGCGCTTCCCAGCCCTACGAGCAGTACTTC. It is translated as CSASSASQPYEQYF.

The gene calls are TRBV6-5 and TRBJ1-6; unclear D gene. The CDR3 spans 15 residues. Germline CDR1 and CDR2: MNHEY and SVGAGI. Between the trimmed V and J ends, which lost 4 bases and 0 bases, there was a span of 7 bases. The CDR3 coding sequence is TGTGCCAGCAGTTTTGAGGTCTCCTATAATTCACCCCTCCACTTT. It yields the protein CASSFEVSYNSPLHF.

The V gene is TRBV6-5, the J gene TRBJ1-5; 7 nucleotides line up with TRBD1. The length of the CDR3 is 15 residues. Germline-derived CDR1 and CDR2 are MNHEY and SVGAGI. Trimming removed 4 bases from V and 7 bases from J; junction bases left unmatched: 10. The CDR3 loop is CASSSITGARQPQHF. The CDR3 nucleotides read TGTGCCAGCAGTTCTATCACAGGGGCTAGGCAGCCCCAGCATTTT.

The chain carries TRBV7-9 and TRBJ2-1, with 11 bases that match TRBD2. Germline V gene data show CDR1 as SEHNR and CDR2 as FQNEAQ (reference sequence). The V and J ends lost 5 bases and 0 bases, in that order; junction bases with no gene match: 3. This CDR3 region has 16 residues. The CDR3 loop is CASSPGLAGSYNEQFF. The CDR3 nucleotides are TGTGCCAGCAGCCCTGGACTAGCGGGCTCCTACAATGAGCAGTTCTTC.